These 21 T cell receptor beta chains share one sample of origin, sequenced in a study of tumor-infiltrating lymphocytes in primary liver carcinoma. Reverse transcription of about 500 ng total RNA with a constant-region primer produced TCR beta cDNA. What produced the TCR beta libraries was three nested multiplex PCR rounds using slightly modified ARM-PCR. TRBV1-TRBV30 forward primers paired with a C-beta reverse primer drove the first two PCR rounds, about 9 cycles each. MiXCR was run by TCRdb on the multiplex PCR reads, yielding one entry per CDR3 protein. Among 95,000 to 150,000 distinct CDR3 sequences listed, about two thirds were seen once. Co-extracted RNA and DNA came from roughly 20-30 mg of unsorted bulk tissue. The sample comprised tumor-adjacent normal liver tissue. The receptors were sampled from a woman aged 60-75 years with primary liver carcinoma and hepatitis B virus infection.

Points on this clonotype: A clone one base away is much larger, so this may be a read error. The chain is built from TRBV5-1 and TRBJ2-1; 11 bases align to TRBD2. In germline, CDR1 is SGHRS, CDR2 YFSETQ. The CDR3 length is 15 residues. CDR3 coding DNA: TGCGCCGGCAGCTTGGTGTTAGCGGGAGGGAATGAGCAGTTCTTC. Its protein product is CAGSLVLAGGNEQFF.

The chain joins TRBV28 to TRBJ2-7, with D possibly TRBD1 on 5 matching bases. This CDR3 region has 13 residues. CDR1 is MDHEN and CDR2 is SYDVKM in the germline V gene. The ends were cut back, 6 bases at V and 2 bases at J, with 11 bases in the middle. CDR3 nucleotide sequence: TGTGCCAGCAGCTTGACAGCCACCTACGAGCAGTACTTC. Its translation: CASSLTATYEQYF.

This clonotype showed up just once. A read error may be the cause here, since a much bigger clone is one base away. The chain carries TRBV28 and TRBJ2-5; D might be TRBD1 (5 bases). V was shortened by 4 bases and J by 7 bases, with 13 bases between the two germline ends. This CDR3 has 13 amino acids. Germline loops: CDR1 MDHEN, CDR2 SYDVKM. CDR3: CASSSVGGATQYF. CDR3 DNA: TGTGCCAGCAGTTCTGTGGGTGGGGCGACCCAGTACTTC.

The J gene is TRBJ2-1, the V gene TRBV28, with D possibly TRBD2 on 6 matching bases. V was trimmed by 5 bases and J by 4 bases, leaving 24 bases between them. There are 18 residues in the CDR3. Germline values: CDR1 MDHEN, CDR2 SYDVKM. The CDR3 protein is CASSTSFDFGDSYNEQFF. The CDR3 nucleotides are TGTGCCAGCAGTACCAGTTTTGACTTCGGGGACTCATACAATGAGCAGTTCTTC. Supplemented by reference TRBV28 and TRBJ2-1, the full variable domain reads DVKVTQSSRYLVKRTGEKVFLECVQDMDHENMFWYRQDPGLGLRLIYFSYDVKMKEKGDIPEGYSVSREKKERFSLILESASTNQTSMYLCASSTSFDFGDSYNEQFFGPGTRLTVL.

Comments on this clonotype: An end of the junction differs from the germline gene, which may be a read error. V and J are TRBV5-1 and TRBJ1-1, with TRBD1 identical over 8 bases. CDR1 and CDR2 from the germline V gene are SGHRS and YFSETQ. This CDR3 has 15 residues. DNA of the CDR3: TGCGCCAGCAGCTTGGAAGGACAGGGATTGGCTGAAGCCATCTTT. It yields the protein CASSLEGQGLAEAIF.

Concerning this clonotype itself: At one end the junction does not follow the germline gene, possibly because of a read error. The CDR3 protein is CASSLGENTEAFF. CDR3 nucleotide sequence: TGTGCCAGCAGTCTAGGGGAGAACACTGAGGCTTTCTTT. The rearrangement uses TRBV2 and TRBJ1-1; TRBD1 is a possible D gene (5 bases). Germline CDR1 SNHLY, CDR2 FYNNEI. CDR3 length equals 13 residues.

V gene TRBV12-3 or TRBV12-4 combines with J gene TRBJ1-1; 10 bases are shared with TRBD1. The length of the CDR3 is 12 residues. V dropped 8 bases and J dropped 11; count of bases not matched to a gene: 8. CDR3 coding DNA: TGTGCCAGCCGTGACAGGGGGCGCAAGGCTTTCTTT. As protein: CASRDRGRKAFF.

Details on this clonotype: Its ends do not fully match the called genes, so a read error is possible. The chain employs TRBV7-8 and TRBJ2-2; 7 nucleotides match TRBD1. CDR1 and CDR2 from the germline V gene are SGHVS and FQNEAQ. The CDR3 runs 16 residues. CDR3 in DNA: TGTGCCAGCAGCTTTGCCACAGGGGTATGGGCCGGGGAGCTGTTCTTT. This translates into CASSFATGVWAGELFF.

V gene TRBV4-1 combines with J gene TRBJ2-2; TRBD1 or TRBD2 may be the D gene (7 bases each). The germline gives CDR1 MGHRA, CDR2 YSYEKL. Trimming cost V 4 bases and J 3 bases, with 18 bases left between them. The CDR3 has 17 amino acids. The CDR3 loop is CASSRGRGRGDTGELFF. The CDR3 DNA is TGCGCCAGCAGCCGAGGCAGGGGGAGGGGAGACACCGGGGAGCTGTTTTTT.

Ten or more counts support this clonotype. The chain has TRBV6-1 and TRBJ2-1, with D tentatively TRBD1 or TRBD2 (5 bases each). V was clipped by 2 bases and J by 3 bases, with 14 bases between them. Germline values: CDR1 MNHNS, CDR2 SASEGT. There are 16 residues in the CDR3. CDR3 in amino acids: CASSEFGGLSYNEQFF. The DNA for the CDR3 is TGTGCCAGCAGTGAATTTGGGGGTCTCAGCTACAATGAGCAGTTCTTC.

This clonotype was observed once. The junction differs from germline at one of its ends, possibly a read error. The chain employs TRBV29-1 and TRBJ2-3; 7 nucleotides line up with TRBD1. The CDR3 has 10 residues. Germline CDR1 and CDR2: SQVTM and ANQGSEA. CDR3 loop: CSTGASTEYF. The CDR3 bases are TGCAGTACAGGGGCCAGTACGGAGTATTTC.

Comments on this clonotype: The junction does not match germline at one end; this may be a read error. This rearrangement joins TRBV5-6 to TRBJ2-7, with 7 bases lining up with TRBD2. The CDR3 totals 13 residues. CDR1 is SGHDT, CDR2 YYEEEE, per germline. The CDR3: CDSSSGTIYEQYF. The CDR3 DNA follows: TGTGACAGCAGCTCCGGGACTATCTACGAACAGTACTTC.

A remark on this clonotype: The junction and the germline gene differ at one end; a read error may be behind it. This chain joins TRBV4-1 and TRBJ2-3, with TRBD2 matching over 11 bases. The CDR3 runs to 20 residues. Germline values: CDR1 MGHRA, CDR2 YSYEKL. For the CDR3, the DNA is TGCACCAGCAGCCAGGGAGTTAGCGGGAGGGCCCGGATGAGCACAGATACGCAGTATTTT. Translation: CTSSQGVSGRARMSTDTQYF.

A note on this clonotype: A much larger clonotype is one base distant, so this may be a read error. Lacking the conserved final phenylalanine or tryptophan, this CDR3 likely reflects a read error. The genes are TRBV4-2 and TRBJ2-2, with D hard to call. The CDR3 is made up of 16 amino acids. The germline CDR1 and CDR2 sequences are LGHNA and YNFKEQ. The chain's CDR3 is CASSRESEAYTEELFS. The CDR3 nucleotides are TGTGCCAGCAGCCGAGAATCGGAAGCGTACACCGAGGAGCTGTTTTCT.

With regard to this clonotype: Compared with germline, one end of the junction differs, possibly owing to a read error. The chain employs TRBV11-2 and TRBJ2-2, with a weak D call TRBD1 (7 bases). CDR3 length equals 14 residues. Germline V CDR1 and CDR2: SGHAT, FQNNGV. CDR3 DNA sequence: TGTGCCAGTAACAGAAGACAGGGTCCGGGGGAGCTGTGTTTT. This translates into CASNRRQGPGELCF. Full variable domain (outside the CDR3, taken from reference TRBV11-2 and TRBJ2-2): EAGVAQSPRYKIIEKRQSVAFWCNPISGHATLYWYQQILGQGPKLLIQFQNNGVVDDSQLPKDRFSAERLKGVDSTLKIQPAKLEDSAVYLCASNRRQGPGELCFGEGSRLTVL.

J is TRBJ2-3 and V is TRBV7-3; no definite D call. Trimming took off 3 bases at V and 0 bases at J, with 4 bases between the two ends. The germline CDR1 and CDR2 sequences are SGHTA and FQGTGA. The CDR3 extends over 13 amino acids. DNA for the CDR3: TGTGCCAGCAGCTTCGCCAGCACAGATACGCAGTATTTT. Translation: CASSFASTDTQYF.

This clonotype was counted a single time. Lacking the conserved final phenylalanine or tryptophan, this CDR3 likely reflects a read error. The V call is TRBV29-1, the J call TRBJ2-1; D tentatively reads TRBD1 or TRBD2 (5 bases each). The CDR3 loop spans 12 amino acids. The germline CDR1 and CDR2 sequences are SQVTM and ANQGSEA. The CDR3: CSSAKAGSEQFL. In DNA form, the CDR3 reads TGCAGTTCGGCCAAGGCAGGGAGTGAGCAGTTCTTA.

As regards this clonotype: The junction departs from the called germline gene at one end, perhaps through a read error. V gene TRBV6-5 combines with J gene TRBJ2-1; weak D call: TRBD2 (5 bases). CDR1 and CDR2 from the germline V gene are MNHEY and SVGAGI. This CDR3 comprises 14 residues. CDR3 residues: CACSYSREYNEQFF. CDR3 nucleotides: TGTGCCTGCAGTTACTCAAGGGAGTACAATGAGCAGTTCTTC.

The chain uses TRBV28 and TRBJ2-7; TRBD2 aligns across 12 bases. CDR3 length: 15 residues. Germline assignment: CDR1 MDHEN and CDR2 SYDVKM. V was pared by 9 bases and J by 2 bases, with 8 bases of the junction left unmatched. Here the CDR3 reads CASSQASGRAYEQYF. The CDR3 DNA reads TGTGCCAGTAGTCAGGCTAGCGGGAGGGCCTACGAGCAGTACTTC.

This clonotype was observed once. A junction end diverges from the germline sequence, so it may reflect a read error. The chain joins TRBV7-9 to TRBJ2-4; TRBD2 aligns across 7 bases. Germline CDR1 is SEHNR and CDR2 is FQNEAQ (reference sequence). The CDR3 has 17 residues. This CDR3 is CASSPRRGKLAKNIQYF. The DNA of the CDR3 is TGTGCCAGCAGCCCCCGGCGGGGGAAGCTAGCCAAAAACATTCAGTACTTT.

Worth noting for this clonotype: No conserved phenylalanine or tryptophan is present at the end of the CDR3, so a read error is the likely explanation. V is TRBV4-1 and J is TRBJ2-5; TRBD1 aligns across 8 bases. The CDR3 loop spans 15 amino acids. The germline CDR1 and CDR2 sequences are MGHRA and YSYEKL. As DNA, the CDR3 is TGCGCCAGCAACCAAGATCCAGGGGGCGCGGAGACCCAGTACTCC. As protein: CASNQDPGGAETQYS.